The 24 T cell receptor beta chains given below trace back to one sample, sequenced in a study of T cell repertoires in cytomegalovirus infection. TCRdb re-called the reads through MiXCR, storing one row per CDR3 protein. The sample has 300,000 or so distinct CDR3 sequences; 9.6% are singletons. The sample was PBMCs. The receptors here all came from a human donor in good health (CMV status not recorded). Some clones in this sample may be carry-over from other donors' samples.

This clonotype was counted ten times or more. V is TRBV10-3 and J is TRBJ2-3; tentative D call: TRBD1 (6 bases). V dropped 11 bases and J dropped 0 bases, with 12 bases sitting between them. Germline CDR1 ENHRY, CDR2 SYGVKD. The CDR3 consists of 13 residues. CDR3 region: CAARDTSTDTQYF. DNA of the CDR3: TGTGCCGCCAGGGACACAAGCACAGATACGCAGTATTTT.

This chain's CDR3 is CSASSRTGVSPLHF. CDR3 DNA: TGCAGTGCCTCCTCGAGAACAGGGGTTTCACCCCTCCACTTT. The genes are TRBV20-1 and TRBJ1-6; 7 positions match TRBD1. The length of the CDR3 is 14 residues. The V gene end was trimmed by 6 bases and the J gene end by 9 bases; junction bases not matched to a gene: 11. Germline lookup yields CDR1 DFQATT and CDR2 SNEGSKA (reference sequence).

The rearrangement links TRBV14 to TRBJ2-4, with D perhaps matching TRBD1 or TRBD2 (5 bases each). Germline V lookup: CDR1 SGHDN, CDR2 FVKESK. V lost 1 base and J 9 bases, leaving 7 bases between the germline ends. The CDR3 covers 12 residues. The chain's CDR3 is CASSQGGFIQYF. The CDR3 DNA reads as TGTGCCAGCAGCCAAGGGGGGTTCATTCAGTACTTC.

The chain employs TRBV24-1 and TRBJ1-2, with D possibly matching TRBD1 (5 bases). Germline CDR1 KGHDR, CDR2 SFDVKD. Trimming shortened V by 9 bases and J by 7 bases, and 11 bases separated the two germline ends. CDR3 length: 11 amino acids. In DNA, the CDR3 is TGTGCCACCCGAGGGGAGGTTGGCTACACCTTC. Translating it yields CATRGEVGYTF.

This clonotype was seen only a few times. This chain joins TRBV29-1 and TRBJ1-2, with TRBD1 matching over 10 bases. This CDR3 region has 14 residues. J gave up 3 bases and V 8 bases, and 9 bases lay outside the gene matches. The germline V gene encodes CDR1 SQVTM and CDR2 ANQGSEA. The CDR3 is CSSSSGQGYYGYTF. CDR3 nucleotides: TGCAGCTCCTCCTCGGGACAGGGGTACTATGGCTACACCTTC. Complete variable domain (other parts from reference TRBV29-1 and TRBJ1-2): SAVISQKPSRDICQRGTSLTIQCQVDSQVTMMFWYRQQPGQSLTLIATANQGSEATYESGFVIDKFPISRPNLTFSTLTVSNMSPEDSSIYLCSSSSGQGYYGYTFGSGTRLTVV.

The V gene is TRBV4-2, the J gene TRBJ1-4, with a tentative D call TRBD1 (6 bases). This CDR3 is 16 amino acids long. The V gene lost 0 bases and the J gene lost 15 bases, with 23 bases spanning the gap. Germline CDR1 LGHNA, CDR2 YNFKEQ. The CDR3: CASSQDGGLPGGKMFF. In DNA form, the CDR3 reads TGTGCCAGCAGCCAAGATGGGGGGCTCCCCGGAGGGAAGATGTTTTTT.

This clonotype was picked up many times. The chain recombines TRBV7-9 with TRBJ2-1; no clear D. Deletions cut 4 bases from V and 0 bases from J, with 4 bases between. CDR1 is SEHNR, CDR2 FQNEAQ, per germline (reference sequence). CDR3 length equals 13 residues. The CDR3 reads CASSSTSYNEQFF. The CDR3 DNA follows: TGTGCCAGCAGCTCCACCTCCTACAATGAGCAGTTCTTC.

This clonotype came up many times. The rearrangement uses TRBV7-9 and TRBJ1-1, with 7 bases matching TRBD1. V gave up 2 bases and J gave up 1 base; unmatched junction bases: 4. CDR1 SEHNR and CDR2 FQNEAQ come from the germline V gene (reference sequence). The CDR3 runs to 15 residues. In nucleotides, the CDR3 is TGTGCCAGCAGCTTAAACAGGGGCAAGAACACTGAAGCTTTCTTT. This encodes CASSLNRGKNTEAFF.

This clonotype appeared many times. The gene calls are TRBV12-3 or TRBV12-4 and TRBJ2-2; D is possibly TRBD1 or TRBD2 (5 bases each). This CDR3 has 14 amino acids. The V gene lost 5 bases and the J gene lost 3 bases, with 10 bases spanning the gap. DNA for the CDR3: TGTGCCAGCAGTCACGGGGCACACACCGGGGAGCTGTTTTTT. Protein: CASSHGAHTGELFF.

Many counts were recorded for this clonotype. The chain employs TRBV6-5 and TRBJ2-3, with D uncertain. The CDR3 contains 15 residues. V lost 2 bases and J lost 0, with 9 bases in between. Per the germline V gene, CDR1 is MNHEY and CDR2 is SVGAGI. The CDR3 sequence: CASSYGRTSTDTQYF. For the CDR3, the DNA is TGTGCCAGCAGTTACGGGCGAACTAGCACAGATACGCAGTATTTT.

This clonotype was found many times. The chain is built from TRBV6-2 or TRBV6-3 and TRBJ2-1; D uncertain. The CDR3 consists of 13 residues. The germline CDR1 and CDR2 sequences are MNHEY and SVGEGT. V was trimmed by 2 bases and J by 5 bases, leaving 7 bases between them. CDR3 sequence: CASSYQTNNEQFF. The CDR3 coding sequence is TGTGCCAGCAGTTACCAGACAAACAATGAGCAGTTCTTC.

This clonotype was counted at least ten times. The V call is TRBV13, the J call TRBJ1-2, with a tentative D call TRBD1 (6 bases). CDR3 size: 20 residues. Trimming took off 0 bases at V and 6 bases at J, with 29 bases between the two ends. Germline V gene sequence: CDR1 PRHDT, CDR2 FYEKMQ (reference sequence). CDR3: CASSLGRNPEYPLSGDGYTF. The CDR3 DNA follows: TGTGCCAGCAGCTTAGGCCGAAATCCCGAATACCCCTTGTCAGGGGATGGCTACACCTTC.

This clonotype was detected many times. CDR3 residues: CASSLDGTGTLEQYF. CDR3 nucleotide sequence: TGTGCCAGCAGCTTAGATGGGACAGGGACCCTCGAGCAGTACTTC. The chain combines TRBV7-9 with TRBJ2-7; TRBD1 aligns across 9 bases. J gave up 6 bases and V 1 base, and 7 bases lay outside the gene matches. The CDR3 length is 15 residues. The V gene's germline CDR1 is SEHNR and CDR2 FQNEAQ (reference sequence).

This clonotype was picked up many times. The chain uses TRBV19 and TRBJ1-5, with a tentative D call TRBD1 (5 bases). Germline V lookup: CDR1 LNHDA, CDR2 SQIVND (reference sequence). The V gene lost 2 bases and the J gene lost 4 bases, with 9 bases spanning the gap. The CDR3 runs to 14 residues. CDR3 sequence reads: CASSIFRANQPQHF. CDR3 nucleotide sequence: TGTGCCAGTAGTATATTCAGGGCAAATCAGCCCCAGCATTTT.

The gene calls are TRBV20-1 and TRBJ2-2; 9 positions match TRBD1. The CDR3 spans 17 residues. Germline assignment: CDR1 DFQATT and CDR2 SNEGSKA (reference sequence). The V gene end was trimmed by 1 base and the J gene end by 4 bases; junction bases not matched to a gene: 10. The CDR3 bases are TGCAGTGCTAGAGGCCAACAGGGGGCGGCGGGCACCGGGGAGCTGTTTTTT. Its translation is CSARGQQGAAGTGELFF.

This clonotype was seen just once. The chain has TRBV29-1 and TRBJ1-2; 11 nucleotides match TRBD1. CDR1 SQVTM and CDR2 ANQGSEA come from the germline V gene. The CDR3 is 13 residues long. V gave up 5 bases and J gave up 2 bases; unmatched junction bases: 1. This chain's CDR3 is CSVWTGGNYGYTF. CDR3 coding DNA: TGCAGCGTTTGGACAGGGGGCAACTATGGCTACACCTTC. Based on the CDR3 plus reference TRBV29-1 and TRBJ1-2, the full variable domain is SAVISQKPSRDICQRGTSLTIQCQVDSQVTMMFWYRQQPGQSLTLIATANQGSEATYESGFVIDKFPISRPNLTFSTLTVSNMSPEDSSIYLCSVWTGGNYGYTFGSGTRLTVV.

This clonotype occurred many times. The junction does not match germline at one end; this may be a read error. CDR3 DNA: TGCAGTGCCAACACTGGGGGACAGGTTGTTTTC. This encodes CSANTGGQVVF. The rearrangement joins TRBV20-1 to TRBJ2-7; 8 bases align to TRBD1. This CDR3 has 11 amino acids. Germline loops: CDR1 DFQATT, CDR2 SNEGSKA (reference sequence).

The table lists this clonotype with many counts. This sequence joins TRBV5-1 and TRBJ2-3; no reliable D call. Germline V gives CDR1 SGHRS, CDR2 YFSETQ. Deletions cut 3 bases from V and 1 base from J, with 24 bases between. CDR3 length: 19 amino acids. The CDR3 nucleotides read TGCGCCAGCAGCTACCTCGGCGGAACTAAGGTCACGCGCACAGATACGCAGTATTTT. As protein: CASSYLGGTKVTRTDTQYF.

In this sample, this clonotype turned up many times. The gene calls are TRBV12-3 or TRBV12-4 and TRBJ1-5, with D uncertain. V lost 6 bases and J 5 bases, leaving 8 bases between the germline ends. This CDR3 region has 12 residues. The CDR3 DNA reads as TGTGCCAGCAGAAGGGAGGATCAGCCCCAGCATTTT. Its translation: CASRREDQPQHF.

The chain links TRBV2 to TRBJ1-4; 8 bases map to TRBD1. Trimming took 4 bases from V and 3 from J; bases not matched to a gene: 4. The V gene's germline CDR1 is SNHLY and CDR2 FYNNEI. The CDR3 is 15 amino acids. As DNA, the CDR3 is TGTGCCAGCAGTGCCTACAGGGGGGCTAATGAAAAACTGTTTTTT. Translating gives CASSAYRGANEKLFF.

This sequence joins TRBV28 and TRBJ2-3, with 10 bases aligning to TRBD1. The length of the CDR3 is 16 residues. The ends lost 5 bases at V and 6 bases at J; junction bases unmatched: 11. The germline gives CDR1 MDHEN, CDR2 SYDVKM. This chain's CDR3 is CASSTTGTGAADTQYF. CDR3 coding DNA: TGTGCCAGCAGTACAACCGGGACAGGGGCAGCGGATACGCAGTATTTT.

This clonotype was recorded many times. The rearrangement joins TRBV29-1 to TRBJ2-1, with D possibly matching TRBD2 (7 bases). This CDR3 contains 14 residues. CDR1 and CDR2 (germline): SQVTM, ANQGSEA. Trimming took 6 bases from V and 2 from J, leaving 14 bases between them. The CDR3 DNA is TGCAGCGTCGATGGGGGGGCCGCCTACAATGAGCAGTTCTTC. Translating it yields CSVDGGAAYNEQFF.

This clonotype was seen only a few times. As DNA, the CDR3 is TGCAGTGCTTTCACAGGGGCCGGCACCGGGGAGCTGTTTTTT. Amino acid sequence: CSAFTGAGTGELFF. This rearrangement joins TRBV20-1 to TRBJ2-2; 7 positions match TRBD1. CDR3 length equals 14 residues. Germline V lookup: CDR1 DFQATT, CDR2 SNEGSKA (reference sequence). Trimming took 5 bases from V and 4 from J; bases not matched to a gene: 7.

The chain employs TRBV28 and TRBJ1-1, with 11 positions matching TRBD1. With V trimmed by 3 bases and J by 6 bases, 6 bases remained unmatched. Looked up from germline, CDR1 is MDHEN and CDR2 is SYDVKM. CDR3 length equals 15 residues. The CDR3 nucleotides are TGTGCCAGCAGTTTCCGGACAGGGGGCATCCCTGAAGCTTTCTTT. This translates into CASSFRTGGIPEAFF.